These 15 T cell receptor beta chains were sequenced from one sample in a study of Ad26.COV2.S vaccination and SARS-CoV-2 variants. Produced via immunoSEQ multiplex PCR; TCRdb's table is partial and in-frame only. The top ten clones hold roughly 1.5% of a sample with some 640,000 clones, 70% to 90% of them seen once. As to treatment: 15 to 20 received Ad26.COV2.S at low or high dose, single or two shots; a few received placebo; per-sample allocation not given. Specimen acquisition occurred on day 63 following the initial vaccine or placebo injection. Sequenced material: peripheral blood, taken in a trial of Ad26.COV2.S vaccine versus placebo. The receptors stem from a person between 18 and 60 years old who received the Ad26.COV2.S COVID-19 vaccine or a placebo.

CDR3 loop: CASSVSSESGKLFF. The CDR3 nucleotides read TGCGCCAGCAGTGTCTCCTCGGAGAGCGGAAAACTGTTTTTT. The rearrangement uses TRBV10-1 and TRBJ1-4, with D unresolved. The V gene's germline CDR1 is WNHNN and CDR2 SYGVQD (reference sequence). Trimming removed 4 bases from V and 10 bases from J, with 16 bases in between. The length of the CDR3 is 14 residues.

The count of this clone is one. The chain joins TRBV7-2 to TRBJ1-2; possible D gene TRBD1, 5 bases. Deletions cut 3 bases from V and 3 bases from J, with 8 bases between. This CDR3 is built from 13 residues. The germline V gene has CDR1 SGHTA and CDR2 FQGNSA. The CDR3 DNA is TGTGCCAGCAGCTTTACGACAGACTATGGCTACACCTTC. It specifies CASSFTTDYGYTF. The whole variable domain, remainder taken from reference TRBV7-2 and TRBJ1-2, is GAGVSQSPSNKVTEKGKDVELRCDPISGHTALYWYRQSLGQGLEFLIYFQGNSAPDKSGLPSDRFSAERTGGSVSTLTIQRTQQEDSAVYLCASSFTTDYGYTFGSGTRLTVV.

The genes are TRBV5-1 and TRBJ2-7; D assignment may be TRBD1 or TRBD2 (6 bases each). CDR1 SGHRS and CDR2 YFSETQ come from the germline V gene. Trimming removed 0 bases at V and 5 bases at J, with 15 bases between. The CDR3 totals 15 residues. The CDR3 spells CASSLVRGDWNEQYF. CDR3 sequence (DNA): TGCGCCAGCAGCTTGGTTAGGGGGGATTGGAACGAGCAGTACTTC. Together with reference TRBV5-1 and TRBJ2-7, the CDR3 gives the full variable domain: KAGVTQTPRYLIKTRGQQVTLSCSPISGHRSVSWYQQTPGQGLQFLFEYFSETQRNKGNFPGRFSGRQFSNSRSEMNVSTLELGDSALYLCASSLVRGDWNEQYFGPGTRLTVT.

This clone appeared once. This rearrangement joins TRBV5-1 to TRBJ2-1, with 7 positions matching TRBD2. The CDR3 contains 14 residues. The trim removed 3 bases at V and 5 bases at J, leaving 5 bases unmatched. Germline-derived CDR1 and CDR2 are SGHRS and YFSETQ. CDR3 sequence reads: CASSSGGLHNEQFF. The CDR3 DNA is TGCGCCAGCAGCTCGGGAGGCCTCCACAATGAGCAGTTCTTC.

This clone was seen a few times. The chain uses TRBV9 and TRBJ2-7; D is undetermined. Germline values: CDR1 SGDLS, CDR2 YYNGEE. The V and J ends lost 3 bases and 3 bases respectively, with 7 bases between them. This CDR3 is 12 amino acids long. The chain's CDR3 is CASSASFYEQYF. The DNA of the CDR3 is TGTGCCAGCAGCGCGTCCTTCTACGAGCAGTACTTC.

This clone was picked up one time. V usage is TRBV3-1 (or the pseudogene TRBV3-2) and J usage is TRBJ1-2, with 11 bases that match TRBD1. Germline CDR1 LGHDT, CDR2 YNNKEL (reference sequence). V dropped 4 bases and J dropped 4; count of bases not matched to a gene: 2. CDR3 length: 14 residues. The CDR3 sequence: CASSRGQGAYGYTF. The CDR3 nucleotides are TGTGCCAGCAGCCGCGGACAGGGGGCCTATGGCTACACCTTC.

The V gene is TRBV2, the J gene TRBJ2-5, with 11 positions matching TRBD2. V lost 6 bases to trimming and J lost 7 bases; unmatched junction nucleotides: 10. This CDR3 spans 15 amino acids. The germline CDR1 and CDR2 sequences are SNHLY and FYNNEI. The CDR3 loop is CASRGLAVDLWTQYF. The CDR3 bases are TGTGCCAGCAGGGGACTAGCGGTTGATTTATGGACCCAGTACTTC.

CDR3 in DNA: TGTGCCAGTAATTACGCAGGGGACGGCTACACCTTC. This encodes CASNYAGDGYTF. The V call is TRBV19, the J call TRBJ1-2, with D possibly matching TRBD1 (6 bases). The CDR3 runs 12 residues. Germline V CDR1 and CDR2: LNHDA, SQIVND (reference sequence). Trimming left V 7 bases short and J 8 bases short, with 14 bases between.

CDR3: CASVLAGASTGELFF. CDR3 bases: TGTGCCAGCGTGCTAGCGGGAGCTAGCACCGGGGAGCTGTTTTTT. The chain carries TRBV2 and TRBJ2-2, with 10 bases fitting TRBD2. The CDR3 has 15 amino acids. V shed 8 bases, J shed 4 bases, and the junction held 7 bases outside the gene matches. CDR1 SNHLY and CDR2 FYNNEI come from the germline V gene.

The chain is built from TRBV6-4 and TRBJ1-1; D might be TRBD1 (5 bases). Germline-derived CDR1 and CDR2 are MRHNA and SNTAGT. The CDR3 is made up of 14 amino acids. Between the trimmed V and J ends, which lost 6 bases and 1 base, there was a span of 12 bases. Here the CDR3 DNA reads TGTGCCAGCAGAGACAGCCCCTCGAACACTGAAGCTTTCTTT. It is translated as CASRDSPSNTEAFF.

CDR3 in amino acids: CASSGRTSQETQYF. In DNA form, the CDR3 reads TGTGCCAGCAGCGGACGGACTAGCCAAGAGACCCAGTACTTC. This chain links TRBV7-2 with TRBJ2-5; 7 bases match TRBD2. CDR3 length equals 14 residues. V was pared by 5 bases and J by 1 base, with 4 bases of the junction left unmatched. Germline CDR1 SGHTA, CDR2 FQGNSA.

The chain recombines TRBV6-2 or TRBV6-3 with TRBJ2-2, with D possibly TRBD1 on 6 matching bases. Deletions cut 2 bases from V and 6 bases from J, with 13 bases between. CDR3 length: 15 amino acids. Germline CDR1 is MNHEY and CDR2 is SVGEGT. CDR3 sequence reads: CASSYQGSGAGELFF. CDR3 nucleotide sequence: TGTGCCAGCAGTTACCAGGGGAGTGGGGCCGGGGAGCTGTTTTTT.

The chain has TRBV11-2 and TRBJ2-5, with D unresolved. V was clipped by 2 bases and J by 1 base, with 5 bases between them. The CDR3 extends over 13 amino acids. CDR1 and CDR2 (germline): SGHAT, FQNNGV. CDR3 sequence reads: CASSLSIQETQYF. The CDR3 nucleotides are TGTGCCAGCAGCTTATCGATCCAAGAGACCCAGTACTTC.

The J gene is TRBJ2-3, the V gene TRBV24-1; D remains unclear. The CDR3 loop spans 13 amino acids. CDR1 is KGHDR, CDR2 SFDVKD, per germline. V was clipped by 5 bases and J by 0 bases, with 5 bases between them. The CDR3 sequence: CATSVRSTDTQYF. The CDR3 DNA is TGTGCCACCAGTGTAAGAAGCACAGATACGCAGTATTTT.

The J gene is TRBJ1-6, the V gene TRBV6-6; D is uncertain. Trimming left V 2 bases short and J 8 bases short, with 4 bases between. CDR3 length: 12 residues. From germline, CDR1 is MNHNY and CDR2 SVGAGI (reference sequence). The CDR3 spells CASSYRDSPLHF. The CDR3 DNA is TGTGCCAGCAGTTACCGAGATTCACCCCTCCACTTT.